This T cell receptor beta chain stems from a study of T-cell memory formation after mild COVID-19. General study findings and limits: Proof of SARS-CoV-2 specificity was absent for the second-wave clones that crested on day 37.

One entry per CDR3 protein, called by TCRdb with MiXCR from the 5' RACE reads. The profile shows 350,000 to 400,000 distinct CDR3 sequences, approximately 15% of them singletons. Germline V CDR1 and CDR2: LGHDT, YNNKEL (reference sequence). With V trimmed by 1 base and J by 5 bases, 9 bases remained unmatched. This CDR3 region has 17 residues. Worth noting for this clonotype: The antigen is unknown.

The clonotype originates from a man aged 18-30 years who had mild COVID-19 (a few samples of this study predate the infection). Cell type and time point are not known. V gene TRBV3-1 combines with J gene TRBJ2-5; TRBD2 agrees at 11 bases. Specimen: PBMCs or a T cell subset sorted from them (not recorded which). The CDR3: CASSQVKLTSGAETQYF. DNA for the CDR3: TGTGCCAGCAGCCAAGTTAAGCTGACTAGCGGGGCGGAGACCCAGTACTTC.